This T cell receptor (beta chain) came from a study of control samples from healthy donors and cancer patients. Data came from immunoSEQ multiplex PCR; TCRdb stores just in-frame clones and leaves some out. The sample contains some 160,000 clones, 80% to 95% of which appear only once. Material: blood. This TCR was recovered from a woman aged 30 to 39 in good health.

The CDR3 coding sequence is TGTGCCAGTGAATGGACAGGGGGCTCTCAGCCCCAGCATTTT. It encodes CASEWTGGSQPQHF. This sequence joins TRBV19 and TRBJ1-5, with 11 bases identical to TRBD1. J gave up 6 bases and V 8 bases, and 6 bases lay outside the gene matches. The length of the CDR3 is 14 residues. The germline CDR1 and CDR2 sequences are LNHDA and SQIVND (reference sequence).